The clone carrying this T cell receptor (beta chain) has only a few counts. Measured with immunoSEQ multiplex PCR; TCRdb has only the in-frame clones, and not every one. The table shows some 48,000 clones, with about 81% occurring only once. This entry is derived from a study of OX40 agonist ivuxolimab in advanced cancers. At the level of the study: Among those enrolled, mean age was about 62 years (range about 23 to 79) and 75% to 85% were male.

Sequencing was performed on CD4+ or CD8+ T cells sorted from blood, taken in a trial of the OX40 agonist ivuxolimab. The clonotype was recovered from an adult with an advanced solid tumor such as melanoma, head and neck, liver or kidney cancer.

Here the CDR3 DNA reads TGTGCCAGCAGCTTAGTACAGGGGAGCTCCTACGAGCAGTACTTC. Translation: CASSLVQGSSYEQYF. The chain recombines TRBV7-2 with TRBJ2-7, with TRBD1 matching 7 bases. The V segment lost 1 base and the J segment 0 bases; nucleotides outside the gene matches: 3. The length of the CDR3 is 15 residues. The germline gives CDR1 SGHTA, CDR2 FQGNSA.